A selection of T cell receptor beta chains follows, all from one sample in a study of CD8 T cells in Susac syndrome. One entry per CDR3 protein, called by TCRdb with MiXCR from the immunoSEQ multiplex PCR reads. The sample has around 200,000 distinct CDR3 sequences, over 85% seen once. Sequencing was done on a sample of CD4+ T cells from PBMCs. These receptor sequences come from a human donor in good health. CDR3s include the opening cysteine and the closing phenylalanine or tryptophan. The D gene is left open where the match is weak. Clone sizes are given selectively: once, few, many, or a class where the clone is expanded.

>NA|TRBV19|NA|TRBJ1-5
TGTGCCAGTAGTCCCACTTGGGATCAGCCCCAGCATTTT
CASSPTWDQPQHF
>NA|TRBV28|NA|TRBJ2-4
TGTGCCAGCAGTCCCTCCACCTCCGAGATTCAGTACTTC
CASSPSTSEIQYF
>NA|TRBV12-3/TRBV12-4|NA|TRBJ1-4
TGTGCCAGCAGTACGACCCTGGACAGTGCAACTAATGAAAAACTGTTTTTT
CASSTTLDSATNEKLFF
>NA|TRBV20-1|NA|TRBJ2-3
TGCAGTGCTAGAGGGGTAGCGGGCACAGATACGCAGTATTTT
CSARGVAGTDTQYF
>NA|TRBV6-2/TRBV6-3|NA|TRBJ2-7
TGTGCCAGCAGTAACACTAAGGACGAGCAGTACTTC
CASSNTKDEQYF
>NA|TRBV7-9|NA|TRBJ2-5
TGTGCCAGCAGCTTAGACTCTGAGACCCAGTACTTC
CASSLDSETQYF
>NA|TRBV6-5|NA|TRBJ2-7
TGTGCCAGCGGATCGGGACTTCGAAGCTCCTACGAGCAGTACTTC
CASGSGLRSSYEQYF
>TRBD1|TRBV3-1|NA|TRBJ2-5
TGTGCCAGCAGCCGCTGGGACAGGGGGCTCCGAGAGACCCAGTACTTC
CASSRWDRGLRETQYF
>NA|TRBV28|once|TRBJ2-2
TGTGCCAGCAGTTTAGTCAGCGGAAACACCGGGGAGCTGTTTTTT
CASSLVSGNTGELFF
>NA|TRBV29-1|NA|TRBJ1-3
TGCAGCGTTGACGGCCCTGGAAACACCATATATTTT
CSVDGPGNTIYF
>NA|TRBV7-9|NA|TRBJ1-2
TGTGCCAGCAGCTTAGGACTTACTAGTGGCTACACCTTC
CASSLGLTSGYTF
>NA|TRBV20-1|NA|TRBJ2-1
TGCAGTGCTAGGGTCTTAAATGAGCAGTTCTTC
CSARVLNEQFF
>NA|TRBV27|NA|TRBJ2-7
TGTGCCAGCAGCTTCCTCGACTGGCAATTTGGCTACGAGCAGTACTTC
CASSFLDWQFGYEQYF
>NA|TRBV19|NA|TRBJ2-1
TGTGCCAGTAGTATACTCCTATACAATGAGCAGTTCTTC
CASSILLYNEQFF
>NA|TRBV29-1|NA|TRBJ2-5
TGCAGCGTTGGGGGCTGGGGGAGGGGGCGAGAGACCCAGTACTTC
CSVGGWGRGRETQYF
>NA|TRBV29-1|NA|TRBJ2-5
TGCAGCGTTGAAGGGACGACTAGTGAAGAGACCCAGTACTTC
CSVEGTTSEETQYF
>NA|TRBV29-1|NA|TRBJ1-1
TGCAGCGTTGCGGTGTCGGCGGCTTTCTTT
CSVAVSAAFF
>TRBD2|TRBV20-1|NA|TRBJ2-5
TGCAGTGCTATCCGACTAGCGGGGCCCAACCAAGAGACCCAGTACTTC
CSAIRLAGPNQETQYF
>TRBD1|TRBV2|NA|TRBJ1-6
TGTGCCAGCAGAGAGGGGGCGTATTCACCCCTCCACTTT
CASREGAYSPLHF
>NA|TRBV5-1|NA|TRBJ1-2
TGCGCCAGCAGCTCGGACGGCACTAACTATGGCTACACCTTC
CASSSDGTNYGYTF
>TRBD1|TRBV2|NA|TRBJ2-7
TGTGCCAGCAGTGGGGGGCAGGGACAGGGCCCCTCCGAGCAGTACTTC
CASSGGQGQGPSEQYF
>NA|TRBV7-2|NA|TRBJ1-2
TGTGCCAGCAGCTTAGAGGTCAGCCTAGGCTACACCTTC
CASSLEVSLGYTF
>NA|TRBV20-1|NA|TRBJ1-3
TGCAGTGCTTTCCCCTCGGGCACAAACACCATATATTTT
CSAFPSGTNTIYF